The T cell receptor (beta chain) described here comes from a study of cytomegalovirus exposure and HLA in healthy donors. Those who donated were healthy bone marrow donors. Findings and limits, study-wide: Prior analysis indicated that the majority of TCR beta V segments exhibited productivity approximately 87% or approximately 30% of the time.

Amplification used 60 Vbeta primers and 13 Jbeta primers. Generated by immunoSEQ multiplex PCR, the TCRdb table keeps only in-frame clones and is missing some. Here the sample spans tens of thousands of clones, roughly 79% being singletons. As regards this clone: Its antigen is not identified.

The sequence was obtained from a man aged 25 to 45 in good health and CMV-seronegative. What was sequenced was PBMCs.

The CDR3, as DNA: TGTGCCAGCAGCTTGAGGGGGTATTCGGATGGCTACACCTTC. Translating gives CASSLRGYSDGYTF. The chain is built from TRBV5-4 and TRBJ1-2; the D gene is possibly TRBD1 (6 bases). CDR1 and CDR2 (germline): SGHNT, YYREEE (reference sequence). The CDR3 runs to 14 residues. V lost 1 base and J lost 6, with 13 bases in between.